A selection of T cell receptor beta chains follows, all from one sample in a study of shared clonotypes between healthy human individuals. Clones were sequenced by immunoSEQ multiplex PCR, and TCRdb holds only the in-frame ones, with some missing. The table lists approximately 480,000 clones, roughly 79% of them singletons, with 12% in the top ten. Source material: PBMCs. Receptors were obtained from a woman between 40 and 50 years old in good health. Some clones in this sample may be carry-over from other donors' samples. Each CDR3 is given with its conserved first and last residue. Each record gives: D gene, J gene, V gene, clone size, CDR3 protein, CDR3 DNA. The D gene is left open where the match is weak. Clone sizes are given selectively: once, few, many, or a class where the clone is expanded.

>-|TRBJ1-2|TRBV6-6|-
CASSYHSSPEVYGYTF
TGTGCCAGCAGTTACCACTCCTCACCCGAAGTCTATGGCTACACCTTC
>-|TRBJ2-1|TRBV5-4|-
CASSSSVLPYNEQFF
TGTGCCAGCAGTTCGAGCGTTTTACCCTACAATGAGCAGTTCTTC
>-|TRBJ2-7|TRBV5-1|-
CASSFRDTAYEQYF
TGCGCCAGCAGCTTCCGGGACACCGCCTACGAGCAGTACTTC
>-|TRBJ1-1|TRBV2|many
CASSRSPYSEAFF
TGTGCCAGCAGTCGCTCGCCCTATTCTGAAGCTTTCTTT
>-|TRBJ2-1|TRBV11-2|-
CASSLRGSGRHNEQFF
TGTGCCAGCAGCTTACGTGGCTCAGGAAGGCACAATGAGCAGTTCTTC
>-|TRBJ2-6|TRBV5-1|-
CASSLEWGANVLTF
TGCGCCAGCAGCTTGGAGTGGGGGGCCAACGTCCTGACTTTC
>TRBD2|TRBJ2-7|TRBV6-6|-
CASRGVSGRSAYEQYF
TGTGCCAGCAGGGGGGTGAGCGGGAGGTCAGCCTACGAGCAGTACTTC
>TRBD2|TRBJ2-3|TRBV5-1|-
CASSLALAGITDTQYF
TGCGCCAGCAGCTTGGCGCTAGCGGGAATCACAGATACGCAGTATTTT
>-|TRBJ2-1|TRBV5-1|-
CASSLDLPQQVPNEQFF
TGCGCCAGCAGCTTGGACCTTCCCCAGCAGGTTCCCAATGAGCAGTTCTTC
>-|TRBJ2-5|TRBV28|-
CASSFRGAGQETQYF
TGTGCCAGCAGTTTCCGAGGAGCTGGCCAAGAGACCCAGTACTTC
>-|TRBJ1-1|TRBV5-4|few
CASSNTGLYTEAFF
TGTGCCAGCAGCAATACAGGGTTGTATACTGAAGCTTTCTTT
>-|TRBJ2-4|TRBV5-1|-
CASSLGGADNIQYF
TGCGCCAGCAGCTTGGGGGGCGCGGATAACATTCAGTACTTC
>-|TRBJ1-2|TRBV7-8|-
CASSPGGATYSGYTF
TGTGCCAGCAGCCCCGGCGGGGCTACGTATTCTGGCTACACCTTC
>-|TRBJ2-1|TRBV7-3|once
CASSLSSRDEQFF
TGTGCCAGCAGCTTGAGCTCTAGGGATGAGCAGTTCTTC
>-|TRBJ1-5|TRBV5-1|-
CASSAAGGSNQPQHF
TGCGCCAGCAGCGCCGCCGGTGGGAGCAATCAGCCCCAGCATTTT
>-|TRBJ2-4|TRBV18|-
CASSPQGIAKNIQYF
TGTGCCAGCTCACCACAGGGAATAGCCAAAAACATTCAGTACTTC
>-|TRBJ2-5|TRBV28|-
CASSTLLGIETQYF
TGTGCCAGCAGTACCTTACTAGGGATTGAGACCCAGTACTTC
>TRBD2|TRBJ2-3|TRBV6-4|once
CASSPSAGGTDTQYF
TGTGCCAGCAGCCCCTCAGCGGGAGGCACAGATACGCAGTATTTT
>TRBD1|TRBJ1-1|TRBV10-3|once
CASRDRASMNTEAFF
TGTGCCAGCCGGGACAGGGCCTCAATGAACACTGAAGCTTTCTTT
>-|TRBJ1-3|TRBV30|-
CAWTLDNVSGNTIYF
TGTGCCTGGACTCTGGACAACGTCTCTGGAAACACCATATATTTT
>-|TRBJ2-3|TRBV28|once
CASSSLGERGHDTQYF
TGTGCCAGCAGTTCCCTGGGAGAGAGGGGTCACGATACGCAGTATTTT
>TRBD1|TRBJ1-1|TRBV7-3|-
CASSLGRGSPEAFF
TGTGCCAGCAGCTTAGGCAGGGGGAGCCCTGAAGCTTTCTTT
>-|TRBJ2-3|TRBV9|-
CASTVAANTDTQYF
TGTGCCAGCACGGTAGCGGCGAACACAGATACGCAGTATTTT
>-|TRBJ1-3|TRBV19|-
CATRDRLSGNTIYF
TGTGCCACCCGGGACCGACTCTCTGGAAACACCATATATTTT
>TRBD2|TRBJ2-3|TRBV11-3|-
CASSIGLAGASDTQYF
TGTGCCAGCAGCATTGGACTAGCGGGAGCCTCAGATACGCAGTATTTT
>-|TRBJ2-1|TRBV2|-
CASSDLTASSYNEQFF
TGTGCCAGCAGTGACTTGACAGCGAGCTCCTACAATGAGCAGTTCTTC
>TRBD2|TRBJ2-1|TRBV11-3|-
CASSGLAGQQFF
TGTGCCAGCAGCGGACTAGCGGGACAGCAGTTCTTC
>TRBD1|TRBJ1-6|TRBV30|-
CAATGTGLNSPLHF
TGTGCCGCCACCGGGACAGGACTAAATTCACCCCTCCACTTT
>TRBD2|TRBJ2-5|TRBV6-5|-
CASSYFGLAGAETQYF
TGTGCCAGCAGTTACTTCGGACTAGCGGGAGCGGAGACCCAGTACTTC
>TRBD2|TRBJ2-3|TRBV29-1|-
CSVEEGTTTQYF
TGCAGCGTTGAAGAGGGGACTACGACGCAGTATTTT
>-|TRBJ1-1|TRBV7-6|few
CASSYSENTEAFF
TGTGCCAGCAGCTACAGTGAGAACACTGAAGCTTTCTTT
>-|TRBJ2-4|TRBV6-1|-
CASSLDGMSIQYF
TGTGCCAGCAGTTTGGACGGGATGAGCATTCAGTACTTC
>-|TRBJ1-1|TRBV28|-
CASSLLSGGTEAFF
TGTGCCAGCAGTTTATTGTCGGGAGGGACTGAAGCTTTCTTT
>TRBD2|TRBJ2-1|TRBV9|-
CASSEVGGTRKNEQFF
TGTGCCAGCAGCGAGGTGGGTGGGACTAGAAAAAATGAGCAGTTCTTC
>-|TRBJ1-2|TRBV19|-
CASSMLLNYGYTF
TGTGCCAGTAGTATGTTACTTAACTATGGCTACACCTTC